These T cell receptor beta chains were read from a single sample in a study of T cell changes during pregnancy in multiple sclerosis. Clones were read by immunoSEQ multiplex PCR, and TCRdb kept only the in-frame ones, dropping some. In the table there are roughly 100,000 clones, 85% to 95% of which are singletons. The sequencing used peripheral blood, collected after pregnancy. The receptors stem from a female donor with multiple sclerosis, enrolled in a pregnancy study. Each CDR3 is given with its conserved first and last residue. A D gene is named only where the DNA matches it firmly. Rows give clone size only sometimes, using once, few, many, or a class for an expanded clone.

>once|NA|TRBV5-6|TRBJ2-2
CASSLAGGANTGELFF
>NA|TRBD1|TRBV5-4|TRBJ2-5
CASSRRTGQETQYF
>NA|TRBD1|TRBV5-5|TRBJ1-3
CASSRTGGENTIYF
>NA|NA|TRBV27|TRBJ2-5
CASRDGAGPQETQYF
>NA|TRBD2|TRBV27|TRBJ2-7
CASSLTGGSSYEQYF
>NA|TRBD1|TRBV7-2|TRBJ1-1
CASSLQTGSKAFF
>NA|NA|TRBV28|TRBJ1-5
CASSLRGQPQHF
>NA|NA|TRBV7-8|TRBJ2-7
CASSPEPSGNEQYF
>NA|TRBD1|TRBV5-1|TRBJ1-1
CASSLDGTGAAEAFF
>NA|NA|TRBV28|TRBJ2-7
CASRHGTQYSYEQYF
>NA|NA|TRBV4-2|TRBJ2-7
CASSPTRDEQYF
>NA|TRBD1|TRBV30|TRBJ2-7
CAWTHRGYEQYF
>NA|TRBD2|TRBV19|TRBJ2-1
CASRKVPSGSGNEQFF
>NA|NA|TRBV7-9|TRBJ1-4
CASSLNLAGAREKLFF
>NA|NA|TRBV9|TRBJ2-2
CASSARSTRSGELFF
>NA|TRBD2|TRBV7-6|TRBJ2-7
CASSSGTSGDYEQYF
>NA|TRBD1|TRBV6-5|TRBJ1-3
CASSTQGVGNTIYF
>NA|TRBD1|TRBV5-1|TRBJ2-3
CASSLWAGGIGTDTQYF
>NA|NA|TRBV6-1|TRBJ2-5
CASSEVGGGGQETQYF
>NA|TRBD2|TRBV9|TRBJ2-5
CASSARTSRQETQYF
>NA|NA|TRBV7-9|TRBJ2-5
CASSLGRAWGLETQYF
>NA|NA|TRBV7-9|TRBJ2-3
CASSLGSRPLYF
>NA|TRBD1|TRBV27|TRBJ2-7
CASSFRDRGHEQYF
>NA|NA|TRBV5-1|TRBJ1-2
CASSSGDFQGLHGYTF
>NA|TRBD1|TRBV19|TRBJ2-2
CASSKTGGGTGELFF
>NA|NA|TRBV19|TRBJ2-1
CASKQEGAYNEQFF
>few|TRBD1|TRBV5-1|TRBJ1-1
CASRTGGHTEAFF
>NA|TRBD2|TRBV5-4|TRBJ2-7
CASSFSGRHYEQYF
>once|TRBD2|TRBV5-1|TRBJ2-5
CASSLIPRTSGGAVGYF
>NA|NA|TRBV27|TRBJ2-1
CASSLSWAERGNEQFF
>NA|NA|TRBV6-5|TRBJ2-7
CASSYNTEQYF
>NA|TRBD1|TRBV6-5|TRBJ1-1
CASSPRQGGLTEAFF
>once|TRBD2|TRBV9|TRBJ2-7
CASSVGGGGTYEQYF
>NA|TRBD2|TRBV5-1|TRBJ2-5
CASSPGLAGGLVQATQYF
>NA|NA|TRBV18|TRBJ2-5
CASSPLRETQYF
>few|TRBD1|TRBV6-5|TRBJ1-2
CASSRTGGGYTF
>NA|NA|TRBV7-8|TRBJ1-1
CASSFGYRETEAFF
>NA|TRBD2|TRBV9|TRBJ2-5
CASSVGVSGGQETQYF
>NA|NA|TRBV7-3|TRBJ2-2
CASSRDFRNTGELFF
>NA|NA|TRBV6-5|TRBJ2-7
CASRAGSSSYEQYF
>few|NA|TRBV5-6|TRBJ1-2
CASSPTPRGYGYTF
>NA|TRBD1|TRBV5-6|TRBJ1-3
CASSINRGISGNTIYF
>NA|TRBD2|TRBV6-5|TRBJ2-2
CASNAGGSNTGELFF
>NA|NA|TRBV5-1|TRBJ1-3
CASSLVTGQSSGNTIYF
>NA|TRBD2|TRBV29-1|TRBJ2-1
CSVEGIAGGTYNEQFF
>NA|TRBD1|TRBV28|TRBJ1-2
CASSRPTGYGYTF